Shown below are 17 T cell receptor beta chains from a single sample sequenced in a study of T cell repertoires in cytomegalovirus infection. TCRdb processed the reads anew with MiXCR; each CDR3 protein has one entry. Altogether some 350,000 distinct CDR3 sequences are present, around a sixth being singletons, with the ten largest covering approximately 10%. The sequenced material came from PBMCs. The receptor set was obtained from a human donor in good health (CMV status not recorded). Some clones in this sample may be carry-over from other donors' samples.

The chain carries TRBV15 and TRBJ1-1; 8 positions match TRBD1. J was trimmed by 4 bases and V by 4 bases; bases with no gene match: 5. CDR3 length: 14 residues. Germline V gene sequence: CDR1 LNHNV, CDR2 YYDKDF (reference sequence). CDR3 DNA: TGTGCCACCAGCATCAGGGGGCTGGGCACTGAAGCTTTCTTT. Encoded protein: CATSIRGLGTEAFF.

The CDR3 DNA follows: TGTGCCAGCTCACCATGGGGTGGGAGCAATCAGCCCCAGCATTTT. Translating it yields CASSPWGGSNQPQHF. V usage is TRBV18 and J usage is TRBJ1-5; D unresolved. Germline V lookup: CDR1 KGHSH, CDR2 LQKENI. This CDR3 is 15 amino acids long. V gave up 2 bases and J gave up 1 base, with 9 bases separating them. Full variable domain (rest looked up from reference TRBV18 and TRBJ1-5): NAGVMQNPRHLVRRRGQEARLRCSPMKGHSHVYWYRQLPEEGLKFMVYLQKENIIDESGMPKERFSAEFPKEGPSILRIQQVVRGDSAAYFCASSPWGGSNQPQHFGDGTRLSIL.

This clonotype was counted a few times. The chain uses TRBV4-3 and TRBJ1-4, with TRBD1 matching over 8 bases. There are 16 residues in the CDR3. Trimming at V came to 0 bases and at J to 2 bases, leaving 2 bases not matched to a gene. Germline V gives CDR1 LGHNA, CDR2 YSLEER. The CDR3 DNA follows: TGCGCCAGCAGCCAAGAAAGGGACAGGACTAATGAAAAACTGTTTTTT. Protein product: CASSQERDRTNEKLFF.

This clonotype came up many times. The J gene is TRBJ2-2, the V gene TRBV19; D might be TRBD2 (5 bases). The CDR3 is made up of 13 amino acids. Germline lookup yields CDR1 LNHDA and CDR2 SQIVND (reference sequence). Trimming cost V 7 bases and J 5 bases, with 11 bases left between them. This CDR3 reads CASTARETGELFF. In DNA, the CDR3 is TGTGCCAGTACTGCCCGGGAAACCGGGGAGCTGTTTTTT. Complete variable domain (other parts from reference TRBV19 and TRBJ2-2): DGGITQSPKYLFRKEGQNVTLSCEQNLNHDAMYWYRQDPGQGLRLIYYSQIVNDFQKGDIAEGYSVSREKKESFPLTVTSAQKNPTAFYLCASTARETGELFFGEGSRLTVL.

V usage is TRBV11-2 and J usage is TRBJ1-3; 8 bases are shared with TRBD1. CDR1 and CDR2 (germline): SGHAT, FQNNGV. V gave up 5 bases and J gave up 0 bases; unmatched junction bases: 6. The CDR3 extends over 16 amino acids. The DNA for the CDR3 is TGTGCCAGCAGCCGGACAGGGCCCGACTCTGGAAACACCATATATTTT. It yields the protein CASSRTGPDSGNTIYF.

The rearrangement uses TRBV2 and TRBJ2-7, with 10 positions matching TRBD2. Trimming at V came to 8 bases and at J to 3 bases, leaving 4 bases not matched to a gene. The CDR3 sequence is 13 residues long. Germline lookup yields CDR1 SNHLY and CDR2 FYNNEI. The CDR3 DNA is TGTGCCAGCTTACTAGCGGGAAACTACGAGCAGTACTTC. Amino acids: CASLLAGNYEQYF.

Here the CDR3 DNA reads TGTGCCACCAGTGATTTGGGGGCCGATACGCAGTATTTT. This codes for CATSDLGADTQYF. The rearrangement links TRBV24-1 to TRBJ2-3; D perhaps matches TRBD1 (5 bases). V lost 0 bases and J lost 6, with 6 bases in between. In germline, CDR1 is KGHDR, CDR2 SFDVKD. This CDR3 has 13 amino acids.

The table lists this clonotype with a few counts. The J gene is TRBJ2-3, the V gene TRBV18; D gene ambiguous. This CDR3 contains 13 residues. The germline V gene has CDR1 KGHSH and CDR2 LQKENI. V dropped 4 bases and J dropped 6 bases, with 11 bases sitting between them. This CDR3 reads CASSLAQTDTQYF. DNA for the CDR3: TGTGCCAGCTCACTCGCTCAAACGGATACGCAGTATTTT.

The rearrangement uses TRBV12-3 or TRBV12-4 and TRBJ1-1, with D perhaps matching TRBD1 (5 bases). V lost 3 bases and J 4 bases, leaving 6 bases between the germline ends. This CDR3 is 12 amino acids long. CDR3 coding DNA: TGTGCCAGCAGTTTGGGACCCACTGAAGCTTTCTTT. Its protein product is CASSLGPTEAFF.

This clonotype was seen at least ten times. The rearrangement links TRBV14 to TRBJ2-3; D gene unclear. CDR1 and CDR2 from the germline V gene are SGHDN and FVKESK. The CDR3 covers 13 residues. The V gene lost 6 bases and the J gene lost 2 bases, with 9 bases spanning the gap. This chain's CDR3 is CASRLTPTDTQYF. The CDR3 nucleotides read TGTGCCAGCAGGCTCACGCCCACAGATACGCAGTATTTT.

The chain carries TRBV20-1 and TRBJ2-7; D tentatively fits TRBD1 or TRBD2 (5 bases each). The germline CDR1 and CDR2 sequences are DFQATT and SNEGSKA (reference sequence). V was clipped by 4 bases and J by 5 bases, with 15 bases between them. This CDR3 region has 13 residues. Here the CDR3 reads CSATYGAYDEQYF. In DNA form, the CDR3 reads TGCAGTGCTACCTACGGGGCATACGACGAGCAGTACTTC.

V usage is TRBV28 and J usage is TRBJ2-1; 9 bases line up with TRBD1. The CDR3 runs 15 residues. Germline V lookup: CDR1 MDHEN, CDR2 SYDVKM. V was clipped by 6 bases and J by 5 bases; unmatched bases: 8. This CDR3 reads CASRSPGQGNNEQFF. The CDR3 bases are TGTGCCAGCAGATCCCCGGGACAGGGCAACAATGAGCAGTTCTTC.

This clonotype was counted at least ten times. This CDR3 reads CASSLNGDTEAFF. For the CDR3, the DNA is TGTGCCAGCAGCTTAAACGGGGACACTGAAGCTTTCTTT. The V call is TRBV7-2, the J call TRBJ1-1; D not certain. The germline V gene has CDR1 SGHTA and CDR2 FQGNSA. V lost 2 bases and J 3 bases, leaving 7 bases between the germline ends. The CDR3 contains 13 residues. The variable domain in full, with the rest retrieved from reference TRBV7-2 and TRBJ1-1, is GAGVSQSPSNKVTEKGKDVELRCDPISGHTALYWYRQSLGQGLEFLIYFQGNSAPDKSGLPSDRFSAERTGGSVSTLTIQRTQQEDSAVYLCASSLNGDTEAFFGQGTRLTVV.

This clonotype has only a few counts. V gene TRBV4-2 combines with J gene TRBJ1-1; no clear D gene. This CDR3 has 16 residues. Trimming took 0 bases from V and 1 from J, leaving 12 bases between them. CDR1 and CDR2 from the germline V gene are LGHNA and YNFKEQ. CDR3 loop: CASSQDLTRSNTEAFF. In DNA, the CDR3 is TGTGCCAGCAGCCAAGATCTGACCAGATCGAACACTGAAGCTTTCTTT.

The V call is TRBV7-6, the J call TRBJ2-6, with 8 bases identical to TRBD1. CDR1 and CDR2 (germline): SGHVS, FNYEAQ. The CDR3 is made up of 18 amino acids. Unmatched junction bases numbered 7, after V lost 3 bases and J lost 0 bases. CDR3 nucleotides: TGTGCCAGCAGCTTCCCAAGACAGGGGAGCTCTGGGGCCAACGTCCTGACTTTC. This translates into CASSFPRQGSSGANVLTF.

CDR3 in DNA: TGTGCCAGCAGTTCGGGGGGACAGGGTTTTAGGGACGAGCAGTACGTC. This encodes CASSSGGQGFRDEQYV. The chain combines TRBV28 with TRBJ2-7; TRBD1 matches at 9 bases. Germline CDR1 and CDR2: MDHEN and SYDVKM. J was trimmed by 5 bases and V by 4 bases; bases with no gene match: 12. The CDR3 extends over 16 amino acids.

This clonotype has a count of ten or more. The chain uses TRBV11-2 and TRBJ2-2; the D is unclear. The CDR3 has 15 amino acids. Trimming took off 3 bases at V and 1 base at J, with 9 bases between the two ends. Germline CDR1 reads SGHAT; CDR2 reads FQNNGV. For the CDR3, the DNA is TGTGCCAGCAGCTTGAGCCTATGGAACACCGGGGAGCTGTTTTTT. It is translated as CASSLSLWNTGELFF.